The clone carrying this TCR beta chain appeared many times. With V trimmed by 7 bases and J by 0 bases, 4 bases remained unmatched. The CDR3 contains 13 residues. Germline values: CDR1 DFQATT, CDR2 SNEGSKA (reference sequence). These data originate in a study of T cells in Graves' hyperthyroidism and ophthalmopathy. In the study overall: Blood from the periphery was taken at initial diagnosis, before any treatment.

RNA transcripts served as the template for amplifying TCR beta CDR3 regions. TCR CDR3 underwent first-round RT-PCR with the HTBI primer set. TCRdb re-called the multiplex PCR reads with MiXCR, one entry per CDR3 protein. Among some 270,000 distinct CDR3 sequences, approximately 25% were seen once, and the ten largest hold 30% to 40%. The chain joins TRBV20-1 to TRBJ2-7; TRBD2 matches at 9 bases. Material: blood. This receptor was taken from a woman between 40 and 50 years old with Graves' ophthalmopathy. The CDR3 reads CSGGTSLSYEQYF. Here the CDR3 DNA reads TGCAGTGGTGGGACTAGCCTCTCCTACGAGCAGTACTTC.